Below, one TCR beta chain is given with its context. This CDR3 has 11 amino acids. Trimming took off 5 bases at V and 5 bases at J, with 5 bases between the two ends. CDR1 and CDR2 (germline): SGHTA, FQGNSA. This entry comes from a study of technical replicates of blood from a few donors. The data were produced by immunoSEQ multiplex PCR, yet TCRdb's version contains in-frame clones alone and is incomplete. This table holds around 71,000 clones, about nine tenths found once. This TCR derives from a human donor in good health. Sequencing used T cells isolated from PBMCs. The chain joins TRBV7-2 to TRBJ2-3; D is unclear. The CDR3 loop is CASSRGDTQYF. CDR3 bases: TGTGCCAGCAGCCGCGGAGATACGCAGTATTTT.